The present T cell receptor (beta chain) was sequenced within a study of T cell repertoires in cytomegalovirus infection. Study background: Signatures in public TCR beta sequences pointed to both CMV infection and matching HLA type.

Study-wide findings and caveats: Cumulated frequencies of public TCR beta families served to identify carriers of CMV plus the relevant HLA.

MiXCR, run by TCRdb on the reads, gives a single entry per CDR3 protein. This sample has 50,000 or so distinct CDR3 sequences, with 15% to 25% found just once. Worth noting for this clonotype: Its specificity is unknown.

This TCR was recovered from a human donor in good health (CMV status not recorded). Some clones in this sample may be carry-over from other donors' samples. The sample consisted of CD8+ T cells from cultured PBMCs, taken from culture after CMV antigen stimulation.

CDR3 coding DNA: TGTGCCAGCAGCGCTGGACAGGTGACGGGCTACACCTTC. Protein: CASSAGQVTGYTF. This chain links TRBV9 with TRBJ1-2; 7 positions match TRBD1. The CDR3 has 13 residues. CDR1 SGDLS and CDR2 YYNGEE come from the germline V gene. J gave up 8 bases and V 3 bases, and 7 bases lay outside the gene matches.